The 21 T cell receptor beta chains below all came from one sample that was sequenced in a study of metastatic and nonmetastatic thyroid tumors. MiXCR re-clonotyped the PCR reads for TCRdb. The sample holds about 90,000 clones, 8.6% seen once. No patient received treatment before thyroid surgery. Sequenced sample: blood. The receptors come from a female donor with papillary thyroid cancer or a benign thyroid nodule (not recorded which). Some clones in this sample may be carry-over from other donors' samples.

This clone was detected ten times or more. V gene TRBV9 combines with J gene TRBJ1-6; no clear D gene. The CDR3 contains 13 residues. V was cut by 0 bases and J by 8 bases, with 6 bases left in between. CDR1 is SGDLS, CDR2 YYNGEE, per germline. The CDR3: CASSVAWDSPLHF. For the CDR3, the DNA is TGTGCCAGCAGCGTAGCTTGGGATTCACCCCTCCACTTT.

This clone was counted ten times or more. V is TRBV20-1 and J is TRBJ2-2, with TRBD2 matching over 9 bases. Trimming cost V 4 bases and J 7 bases; bases outside gene matches: 13. Germline loops: CDR1 DFQATT, CDR2 SNEGSKA (reference sequence). The CDR3 is 16 amino acids. CDR3 sequence: CSAKLSGGFVYGELFF. DNA for the CDR3: TGCAGTGCTAAGCTTAGCGGGGGCTTTGTTTACGGGGAGCTGTTTTTT.

In this sample, this clone turned up many times. J is TRBJ1-2 and V is TRBV7-9, with D unclear. The ends were cut back, 1 base at V and 3 bases at J, with 3 bases in the middle. The CDR3 covers 12 residues. CDR1 is SEHNR and CDR2 is FQNEAQ in the germline V gene (reference sequence). Here the CDR3 reads CASSLGDYGYTF. CDR3 coding DNA: TGTGCCAGCAGCTTAGGGGACTATGGCTACACCTTC.

This clone came up many times. It may be a read error: a sequence one base away is much more abundant. The chain couples TRBV6-4 to TRBJ2-3; 8 nucleotides agree with TRBD1. V was clipped by 3 bases and J by 1 base; unmatched bases: 0. Germline V CDR1 and CDR2: MRHNA, SNTAGT. The CDR3 covers 14 residues. In DNA, the CDR3 is TGTGCCAGCAGTGAGACAGGGGGCACAGATACGCAGTATTTT. Translating it yields CASSETGGTDTQYF.

This clone was observed many times. V and J are TRBV2 and TRBJ2-3; D perhaps matches TRBD1 (6 bases). The CDR3 has 17 amino acids. V was cut by 8 bases and J by 4 bases, with 25 bases left in between. Germline CDR1 reads SNHLY; CDR2 reads FYNNEI. The CDR3 DNA follows: TGTGCCAGCCGATACCCCGTGCCCAAGACAGGACCAGATACGCAGTATTTT. Protein product: CASRYPVPKTGPDTQYF.

This clone was detected many times. J is TRBJ2-2 and V is TRBV7-2; 13 positions agree with TRBD2. CDR1 SGHTA and CDR2 FQGNSA come from the germline V gene. The CDR3 length is 15 residues. J was trimmed by 5 bases and V by 5 bases; bases with no gene match: 2. The CDR3 region is CASSRGLAGTGELFF. CDR3 bases: TGTGCCAGCAGCCGGGGACTAGCGGGAACCGGGGAGCTGTTTTTT.

This clone appeared many times. V gene TRBV19 combines with J gene TRBJ2-3, with D possibly matching TRBD1 (5 bases). V shed 5 bases and J shed 1 base, with 7 bases lying between them. In germline, CDR1 is LNHDA, CDR2 SQIVND (reference sequence). The CDR3 contains 13 residues. CDR3: CASSPQGTDTQYF. CDR3 in DNA: TGTGCCAGTAGTCCACAGGGCACAGATACGCAGTATTTT.

This clone was recorded many times. The chain uses TRBV9 and TRBJ1-5; D call uncertain. The V end was cut by 0 bases, the J end by 0 bases, with 19 bases between. Germline values: CDR1 SGDLS, CDR2 YYNGEE. This CDR3 contains 19 residues. The DNA for the CDR3 is TGTGCCAGCAGCGTAGTCCGCTTAGTGGCGGAGCATAGCAATCAGCCCCAGCATTTT. It encodes CASSVVRLVAEHSNQPQHF.

This clone has a count of ten or more. The DNA of the CDR3 is TGTGCCAGCAGGCCCTCGGGCGCAGGGTTAAATTCACCCCTCCACTTT. Translation: CASRPSGAGLNSPLHF. The chain is built from TRBV12-3 or TRBV12-4 and TRBJ1-6; possibly TRBD1 for D (5 bases). Trimming left V 6 bases short and J 7 bases short, with 19 bases between. The CDR3 loop spans 16 amino acids.

V usage is TRBV27 and J usage is TRBJ1-1; the D is unclear. The CDR3 has 14 residues. The germline V gene has CDR1 MNHEY and CDR2 SMNVEV (reference sequence). Trimming shortened V by 6 bases and J by 4 bases, and 15 bases separated the two germline ends. In DNA, the CDR3 is TGTGCCAGCAGGTTCCTGGGGATGTCCACTGAAGCTTTCTTT. This sequence encodes CASRFLGMSTEAFF.

This clone was observed many times. This chain connects TRBV7-9 to TRBJ2-7; D not resolved. This CDR3 is 12 amino acids long. The V gene lost 4 bases and the J gene lost 3 bases, with 7 bases spanning the gap. Germline assignment: CDR1 SEHNR and CDR2 FQNEAQ (reference sequence). The CDR3 loop is CASSSSGYEQYF. CDR3 coding DNA: TGTGCCAGCAGCTCGTCGGGCTACGAGCAGTACTTC.

This chain links TRBV18 with TRBJ1-2, with 7 bases aligning to TRBD1. CDR3 length: 13 residues. V trimming: 3 bases; J trimming: 8 bases; junction bases outside the gene matches: 6. The germline CDR1 and CDR2 sequences are KGHSH and LQKENI. CDR3 bases: TGTGCCAGCTCACCGAACAGGGGCCGAGGCTACACCTTC. This translates into CASSPNRGRGYTF. Full variable domain (remainder filled in from reference TRBV18 and TRBJ1-2): NAGVMQNPRHLVRRRGQEARLRCSPMKGHSHVYWYRQLPEEGLKFMVYLQKENIIDESGMPKERFSAEFPKEGPSILRIQQVVRGDSAAYFCASSPNRGRGYTFGSGTRLTVV.

This clone occurred many times. The chain has TRBV6-1 and TRBJ1-3, with D tentatively TRBD1 (5 bases). The V gene's germline CDR1 is MNHNS and CDR2 SASEGT. The CDR3 has 14 residues. V lost 8 bases and J 0 bases, leaving 11 bases between the germline ends. CDR3 sequence reads: CASLRGPSGNTIYF. DNA for the CDR3: TGTGCCAGCCTAAGGGGTCCCTCTGGAAACACCATATATTTT.

This clone was counted a few times. The V call is TRBV30, the J call TRBJ2-3, with 8 bases lining up with TRBD2. The germline gives CDR1 GTSNPN, CDR2 SVGIG (reference sequence). This CDR3 contains 16 residues. Trimming cost V 0 bases and J 2 bases; bases outside gene matches: 7. The chain's CDR3 is CAWSVKRGPFTDTQYF. Here the CDR3 DNA reads TGTGCCTGGAGTGTAAAGCGGGGGCCCTTCACAGATACGCAGTATTTT.

The sample holds a few counts of this clone. The chain has TRBV2 and TRBJ2-7; 8 bases align to TRBD1. The germline V gene encodes CDR1 SNHLY and CDR2 FYNNEI. The junction had 5 bases not matched to a gene; V was cut back by 4 bases and J by 3 bases. The CDR3 is 14 amino acids. CDR3 region: CASSVGTGDYEQYF. DNA of the CDR3: TGTGCCAGCAGTGTGGGGACAGGAGACTACGAGCAGTACTTC.

This clone has a count of ten or more. The CDR3 sequence: CASSQDPRQGGRVYGYTF. CDR3 in DNA: TGCGCCAGCAGCCAAGATCCGAGACAGGGAGGCCGTGTTTATGGCTACACCTTC. This chain connects TRBV4-1 to TRBJ1-2; 7 bases are a match to TRBD1. CDR3 length: 18 residues. Germline trimming cut 0 bases from V and 5 bases from J; bases unmatched to any gene: 15. Germline values: CDR1 MGHRA, CDR2 YSYEKL.

At least ten counts were recorded for this clone. This chain joins TRBV4-1 and TRBJ2-5, with 8 bases identical to TRBD2. The CDR3 has 16 amino acids. Germline CDR1 reads MGHRA; CDR2 reads YSYEKL. Trimming cost V 4 bases and J 5 bases; bases outside gene matches: 12. Here the CDR3 DNA reads TGCGCCAGCAGCCCCGGGGGGGCCACGTCTAGGGAGACCCAGTACTTC. Translating gives CASSPGGATSRETQYF.

This clone has at least ten counts. Other nucleotide sequences from this sample produce the same CDR3. This chain links TRBV9 with TRBJ2-7; the D gene is possibly TRBD1 (5 bases). Germline-derived CDR1 and CDR2 are SGDLS and YYNGEE. There are 16 residues in the CDR3. V dropped 0 bases and J dropped 2 bases, with 15 bases sitting between them. The CDR3 loop reads CASSVDAAGNTYEQYF. DNA of the CDR3: TGTGCCAGCAGCGTAGACGCGGCAGGGAACACCTACGAGCAGTACTTC.

The V call is TRBV7-9, the J call TRBJ2-7, with D perhaps TRBD1 (6 bases). This CDR3 has 14 amino acids. V was shortened by 5 bases and J by 1 base, with 12 bases between the two germline ends. Per the germline V gene, CDR1 is SEHNR and CDR2 is FQNEAQ (reference sequence). Here the CDR3 reads CASSPTQGSYEQYF. DNA of the CDR3: TGTGCCAGCAGCCCCACACAGGGTTCCTACGAGCAGTACTTC.

V is TRBV5-1 and J is TRBJ1-1; possibly TRBD1 for D (5 bases). Germline loops: CDR1 SGHRS, CDR2 YFSETQ. The CDR3 covers 13 residues. The V gene lost 7 bases and the J gene lost 7 bases, with 17 bases spanning the gap. CDR3 loop: CASSRGEFDEAFF. In nucleotides, the CDR3 is TGCGCCAGCTCTCGGGGGGAATTCGATGAAGCTTTCTTT.

At least ten counts were recorded for this clone. The CDR3 DNA is TGTGCCAGCTCACCACAGGGAGGGAATTCACCCCTCCACTTT. Protein sequence: CASSPQGGNSPLHF. The chain uses TRBV18 and TRBJ1-6; no definite D call. CDR3 length: 14 amino acids. V dropped 1 base and J dropped 7 bases, with 8 bases sitting between them. Germline CDR1 is KGHSH and CDR2 is LQKENI.